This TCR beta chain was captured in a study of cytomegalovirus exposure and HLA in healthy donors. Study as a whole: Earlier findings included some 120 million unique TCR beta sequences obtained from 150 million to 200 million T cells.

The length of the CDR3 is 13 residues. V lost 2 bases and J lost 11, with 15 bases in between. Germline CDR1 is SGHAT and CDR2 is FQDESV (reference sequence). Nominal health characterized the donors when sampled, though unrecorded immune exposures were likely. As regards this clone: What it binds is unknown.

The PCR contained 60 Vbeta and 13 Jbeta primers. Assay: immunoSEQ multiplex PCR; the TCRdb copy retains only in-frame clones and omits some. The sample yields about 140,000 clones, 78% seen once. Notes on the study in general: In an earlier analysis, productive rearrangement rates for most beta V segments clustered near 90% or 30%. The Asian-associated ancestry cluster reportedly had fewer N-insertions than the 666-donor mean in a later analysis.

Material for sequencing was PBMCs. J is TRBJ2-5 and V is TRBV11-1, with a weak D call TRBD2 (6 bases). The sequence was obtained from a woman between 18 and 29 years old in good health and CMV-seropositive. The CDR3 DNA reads TGTGCCAGCAGCTTAAGGAGCGTGGGACTGCAGTACTTC. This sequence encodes CASSLRSVGLQYF.